The rows below give T cell receptor beta chains drawn from one sample of a study of PD-1 blockade in mismatch repair-deficient tumors. Generated by immunoSEQ multiplex PCR, the TCRdb table keeps only in-frame clones and is missing some. The top ten clones hold 20% to 25% of a sample with about 24,000 clones, about 83% of them seen once. The input for sequencing was peripheral blood, taken 12 weeks after starting pembrolizumab. The receptor source for this set is an adult with mismatch repair-deficient cancer. Both conserved end residues are part of each CDR3. D genes are given only for firm matches. Expanded clones get a size class; other rows say once, few or many, or leave the size out.

V gene: TRBV30
clone size: few
J gene: TRBJ2-7
D gene: NA
CDR3 protein: CAWSVQREQYF
CDR3 DNA: TGTGCCTGGAGTGTACAGCGCGAGCAGTACTTC

V gene: TRBV29-1
clone size: NA
J gene: TRBJ2-1
D gene: NA
CDR3 protein: CSVGIGQEVSEQFF
CDR3 DNA: TGCAGCGTTGGGATTGGGCAGGAGGTGAGTGAGCAGTTCTTC

V gene: TRBV6-4
clone size: NA
J gene: TRBJ2-2
D gene: TRBD2
CDR3 protein: CASSDSAGNTGELFF
CDR3 DNA: TGTGCCAGCAGTGACTCAGCGGGAAACACCGGGGAGCTGTTTTTT

V gene: TRBV2
clone size: few
J gene: TRBJ2-7
D gene: NA
CDR3 protein: CATAVYEQYF
CDR3 DNA: TGTGCCACTGCAGTCTACGAGCAGTACTTC

V gene: TRBV4-3
clone size: NA
J gene: TRBJ2-2
D gene: NA
CDR3 protein: CASSQHRTGELFF
CDR3 DNA: TGCGCCAGCAGCCAACACCGCACCGGGGAGCTGTTTTTT

V gene: TRBV30
clone size: NA
J gene: TRBJ1-4
D gene: TRBD1
CDR3 protein: CAWRRTGALTTNEKLFF
CDR3 DNA: TGTGCCTGGAGGAGGACAGGGGCACTCACAACTAATGAAAAACTGTTTTTT

V gene: TRBV11-2
clone size: NA
J gene: TRBJ2-7
D gene: TRBD2
CDR3 protein: CASSSYKGLDSYEQYF
CDR3 DNA: TGTGCCAGCAGCTCCTACAAGGGACTAGACTCCTACGAGCAGTACTTC

V gene: TRBV4-3
clone size: NA
J gene: TRBJ2-1
D gene: TRBD1
CDR3 protein: CASSPRDRGSDEQFF
CDR3 DNA: TGCGCCAGCAGTCCCCGGGACAGGGGTTCGGATGAGCAGTTCTTC

V gene: TRBV12-5
clone size: NA
J gene: TRBJ2-5
D gene: NA
CDR3 protein: CASGYTGTAVETQYF
CDR3 DNA: TGTGCTAGTGGTTACACCGGGACGGCAGTGGAGACCCAGTACTTC

V gene: TRBV30
clone size: few
J gene: TRBJ1-1
D gene: NA
CDR3 protein: CAWGGSGKGSNTEAFF
CDR3 DNA: TGTGCCTGGGGGGGGTCAGGGAAAGGGTCGAACACTGAAGCTTTCTTT

V gene: TRBV10-2
clone size: NA
J gene: TRBJ2-3
D gene: NA
CDR3 protein: CASSRLVDTQYF
CDR3 DNA: TGCGCCAGCAGTAGACTAGTGGATACGCAGTATTTT

V gene: TRBV10-3
clone size: NA
J gene: TRBJ1-1
D gene: NA
CDR3 protein: CAISESTLPAFF
CDR3 DNA: TGTGCCATCAGTGAGTCGACTCTTCCGGCTTTCTTT

V gene: TRBV6-5
clone size: NA
J gene: TRBJ2-3
D gene: NA
CDR3 protein: CASTLRGPTDTQYF
CDR3 DNA: TGTGCCAGCACCCTACGGGGGCCCACAGATACGCAGTATTTT

V gene: TRBV6-1
clone size: once
J gene: TRBJ1-2
D gene: NA
CDR3 protein: CASSEAGVRFGYTF
CDR3 DNA: TGTGCCAGCAGTGAAGCGGGGGTTCGGTTTGGCTACACCTTC

V gene: TRBV11-2
clone size: NA
J gene: TRBJ2-4
D gene: TRBD1
CDR3 protein: CASSPRWDRGIGNIQYF
CDR3 DNA: TGTGCCAGCAGCCCTAGGTGGGACAGGGGGATTGGGAACATTCAGTACTTC

V gene: TRBV4-2
clone size: NA
J gene: TRBJ2-2
D gene: NA
CDR3 protein: CASSQASSSSTGELFF
CDR3 DNA: TGTGCCAGCAGCCAAGCATCTAGCTCATCCACCGGGGAGCTGTTTTTT

V gene: TRBV4-1
clone size: NA
J gene: TRBJ2-2
D gene: TRBD1
CDR3 protein: CASSHPRDRVPGELFF
CDR3 DNA: TGCGCCAGCAGCCACCCTCGGGACAGGGTTCCCGGGGAGCTGTTTTTT

V gene: TRBV20-1
clone size: NA
J gene: TRBJ2-3
D gene: NA
CDR3 protein: CSASSGNTQYF
CDR3 DNA: TGCAGTGCTAGTTCGGGAAATACGCAGTATTTT

V gene: TRBV6-1
clone size: NA
J gene: TRBJ1-4
D gene: TRBD1
CDR3 protein: CASSEEGRTGSEKLFF
CDR3 DNA: TGTGCCAGCAGTGAAGAAGGGCGGACAGGGAGTGAAAAACTGTTTTTT

V gene: TRBV5-1
clone size: NA
J gene: TRBJ2-2
D gene: NA
CDR3 protein: CASSPPGSGDTGELFF
CDR3 DNA: TGCGCCAGCAGCCCCCCGGGGTCAGGGGACACCGGGGAGCTGTTTTTT

V gene: TRBV5-8
clone size: NA
J gene: TRBJ2-5
D gene: NA
CDR3 protein: CASSLWETQYF
CDR3 DNA: TGTGCCAGCAGTCTATGGGAGACCCAGTACTTC

V gene: TRBV29-1
clone size: NA
J gene: TRBJ2-3
D gene: NA
CDR3 protein: CSVETTEVDTQYF
CDR3 DNA: TGCAGCGTTGAGACGACAGAGGTGGATACGCAGTATTTT

V gene: TRBV19
clone size: NA
J gene: TRBJ2-4
D gene: TRBD1
CDR3 protein: CASSLGTGGKNIQYF
CDR3 DNA: TGTGCCAGTAGTTTGGGGACAGGGGGCAAAAACATTCAGTACTTC

V gene: TRBV25-1
clone size: once
J gene: TRBJ1-1
D gene: NA
CDR3 protein: CASSESGAGGFEAFF
CDR3 DNA: TGTGCCAGCAGTGAAAGCGGGGCCGGGGGATTTGAAGCTTTCTTT

V gene: TRBV6-6
clone size: NA
J gene: TRBJ2-7
D gene: TRBD1
CDR3 protein: CASSFPGQGNYEQYF
CDR3 DNA: TGTGCCAGCAGTTTTCCGGGACAGGGGAACTACGAGCAGTACTTC

V gene: TRBV6-4
clone size: NA
J gene: TRBJ1-5
D gene: NA
CDR3 protein: CASILGVRRSYSNQPQHF
CDR3 DNA: TGTGCCAGCATATTAGGGGTAAGGAGGAGCTATAGCAATCAGCCCCAGCATTTT

V gene: TRBV28
clone size: few
J gene: TRBJ1-5
D gene: TRBD1
CDR3 protein: CASSFAGTVQNQPQHF
CDR3 DNA: TGTGCCAGCAGTTTCGCGGGGACAGTTCAGAATCAGCCCCAGCATTTT

V gene: TRBV6-1
clone size: NA
J gene: TRBJ2-3
D gene: TRBD2
CDR3 protein: CASSEASGNTDTQYF
CDR3 DNA: TGTGCCAGCAGTGAAGCTAGCGGGAACACAGATACGCAGTATTTT

V gene: TRBV13
clone size: NA
J gene: TRBJ2-7
D gene: TRBD1
CDR3 protein: CASSSPGTGGYEQYF
CDR3 DNA: TGTGCCAGCAGCTCGCCAGGGACAGGGGGGTACGAGCAGTACTTC

V gene: TRBV19
clone size: NA
J gene: TRBJ1-5
D gene: NA
CDR3 protein: CASSMGRKDNQPQHF
CDR3 DNA: TGTGCCAGTAGTATGGGACGGAAGGACAATCAGCCCCAGCATTTT

V gene: TRBV4-1
clone size: NA
J gene: TRBJ2-2
D gene: TRBD1
CDR3 protein: CASSPGLRQGLNTGELFF
CDR3 DNA: TGCGCCAGCAGCCCAGGGCTTAGACAGGGCCTTAACACCGGGGAGCTGTTTTTT

V gene: TRBV7-2
clone size: NA
J gene: TRBJ2-7
D gene: TRBD2
CDR3 protein: CASSFRLAGGPLSYEQYF
CDR3 DNA: TGTGCCAGCAGTTTTCGACTAGCGGGAGGGCCTCTTTCCTACGAGCAGTACTTC

V gene: TRBV6-5
clone size: NA
J gene: TRBJ2-5
D gene: NA
CDR3 protein: CASRLPGAWETQYF
CDR3 DNA: TGTGCCAGCAGGTTGCCAGGGGCTTGGGAGACCCAGTACTTC

V gene: TRBV7-9
clone size: NA
J gene: TRBJ2-1
D gene: TRBD2
CDR3 protein: CASSLFPSGRDEQFF
CDR3 DNA: TGTGCCAGCAGCTTATTCCCTAGCGGGAGAGATGAGCAGTTCTTC

V gene: TRBV2
clone size: once
J gene: TRBJ2-1
D gene: NA
CDR3 protein: CASSELRSNEQFF
CDR3 DNA: TGTGCCAGCAGTGAATTACGGTCCAATGAGCAGTTCTTC

V gene: TRBV28
clone size: NA
J gene: TRBJ2-7
D gene: TRBD1
CDR3 protein: CASRTTGTEEQYF
CDR3 DNA: TGTGCCAGCAGAACTACCGGGACAGAGGAGCAGTACTTC

V gene: TRBV19
clone size: NA
J gene: TRBJ1-2
D gene: NA
CDR3 protein: CASSTGTAYGYTF
CDR3 DNA: TGTGCCAGTAGTACTGGGACGGCCTATGGCTACACCTTC

V gene: TRBV2
clone size: NA
J gene: TRBJ2-7
D gene: NA
CDR3 protein: CASNHRVTYEQYF
CDR3 DNA: TGTGCCAGCAACCACAGGGTCACCTACGAGCAGTACTTC

V gene: TRBV6-6
clone size: NA
J gene: TRBJ1-4
D gene: NA
CDR3 protein: CASSSRGTEKLFF
CDR3 DNA: TGTGCCAGCAGTAGCCGGGGGACCGAAAAACTGTTTTTT

V gene: TRBV7-8
clone size: once
J gene: TRBJ2-5
D gene: NA
CDR3 protein: CASSLGRGGGHETQYF
CDR3 DNA: TGTGCCAGCAGCTTAGGTCGCGGAGGGGGCCATGAGACCCAGTACTTC

V gene: TRBV11-2
clone size: NA
J gene: TRBJ1-2
D gene: NA
CDR3 protein: CASSLKWSPYGYTF
CDR3 DNA: TGTGCCAGCAGCTTAAAGTGGAGCCCCTATGGCTACACCTTC

V gene: TRBV25-1
clone size: NA
J gene: TRBJ2-1
D gene: TRBD1
CDR3 protein: CASSARTGPVIHEQFF
CDR3 DNA: TGTGCCAGCAGTGCTAGGACAGGACCGGTTATCCATGAGCAGTTCTTC